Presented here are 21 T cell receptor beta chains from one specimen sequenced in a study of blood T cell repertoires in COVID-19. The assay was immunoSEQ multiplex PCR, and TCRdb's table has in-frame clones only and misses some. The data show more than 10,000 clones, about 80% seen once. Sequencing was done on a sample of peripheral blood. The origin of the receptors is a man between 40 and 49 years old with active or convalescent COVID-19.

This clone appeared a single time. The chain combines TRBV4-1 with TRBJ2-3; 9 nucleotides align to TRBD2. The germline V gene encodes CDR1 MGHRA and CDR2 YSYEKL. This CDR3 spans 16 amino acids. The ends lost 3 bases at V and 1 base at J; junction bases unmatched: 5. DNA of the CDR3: TGCGCCAGCAGCCAGGTGGTAGCGGGGGGCACAGATACGCAGTATTTT. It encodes CASSQVVAGGTDTQYF.

The DNA of the CDR3 is TGTGCCAGCAGACCCCCTCCAGGGAATGAGCAGTTCTTC. Protein product: CASRPPPGNEQFF. The V and J genes are TRBV7-2 and TRBJ2-1; D possibly corresponds to TRBD1 (5 bases). The CDR3 is made up of 13 amino acids. CDR1 and CDR2 from the germline V gene are SGHTA and FQGNSA. V was cut by 6 bases and J by 7 bases, with 13 bases left in between.

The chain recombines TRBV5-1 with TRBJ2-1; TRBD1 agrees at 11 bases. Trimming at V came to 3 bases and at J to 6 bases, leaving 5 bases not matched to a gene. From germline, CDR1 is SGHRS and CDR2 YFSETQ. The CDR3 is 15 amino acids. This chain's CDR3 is CASSYLGTGGNEQFF. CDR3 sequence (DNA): TGCGCCAGCAGCTACCTGGGGACAGGGGGCAATGAGCAGTTCTTC.

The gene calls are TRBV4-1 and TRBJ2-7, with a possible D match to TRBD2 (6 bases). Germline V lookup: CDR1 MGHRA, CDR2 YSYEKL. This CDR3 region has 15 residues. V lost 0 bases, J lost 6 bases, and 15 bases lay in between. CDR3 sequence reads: CASSQDGTRSGEQYF. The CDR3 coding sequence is TGCGCCAGCAGCCAAGACGGGACTCGCTCGGGCGAGCAGTACTTC.

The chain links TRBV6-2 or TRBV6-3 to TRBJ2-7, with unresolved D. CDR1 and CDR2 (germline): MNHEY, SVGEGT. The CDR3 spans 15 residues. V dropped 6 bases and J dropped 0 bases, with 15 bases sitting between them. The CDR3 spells CASSTILVSSYEQYF. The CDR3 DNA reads TGTGCCAGCAGCACGATCCTAGTCTCCTCCTACGAGCAGTACTTC.

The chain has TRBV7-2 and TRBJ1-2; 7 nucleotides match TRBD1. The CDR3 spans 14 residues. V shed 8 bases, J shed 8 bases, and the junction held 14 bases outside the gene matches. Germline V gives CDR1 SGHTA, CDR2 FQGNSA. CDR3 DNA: TGTGCCAGCGGGCGACAGGGTCAGGATTCGGGCTACACCTTC. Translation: CASGRQGQDSGYTF. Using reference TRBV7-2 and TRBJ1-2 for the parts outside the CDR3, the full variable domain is GAGVSQSPSNKVTEKGKDVELRCDPISGHTALYWYRQSLGQGLEFLIYFQGNSAPDKSGLPSDRFSAERTGGSVSTLTIQRTQQEDSAVYLCASGRQGQDSGYTFGSGTRLTVV.

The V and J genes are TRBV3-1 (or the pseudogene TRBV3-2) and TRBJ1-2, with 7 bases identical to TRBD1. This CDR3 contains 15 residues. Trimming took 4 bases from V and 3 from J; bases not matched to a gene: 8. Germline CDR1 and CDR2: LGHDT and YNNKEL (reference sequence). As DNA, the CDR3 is TGTGCCAGCAGCCCCCGGGACAGTTACTACTATGGCTACACCTTC. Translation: CASSPRDSYYYGYTF.

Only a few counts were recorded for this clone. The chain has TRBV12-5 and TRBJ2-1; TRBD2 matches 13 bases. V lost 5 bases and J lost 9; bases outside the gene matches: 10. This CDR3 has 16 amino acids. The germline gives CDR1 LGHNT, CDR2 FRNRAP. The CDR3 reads CASGPRTSGSSAEQFF. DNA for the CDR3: TGTGCTAGTGGTCCCCGGACTAGCGGGAGTAGTGCTGAGCAGTTCTTC.

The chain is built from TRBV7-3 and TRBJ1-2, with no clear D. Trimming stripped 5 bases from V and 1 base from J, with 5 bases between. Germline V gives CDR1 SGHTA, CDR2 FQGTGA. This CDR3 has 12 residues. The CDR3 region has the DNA TGTGCCAGCAGCCCAGATAACTATGGCTACACCTTC. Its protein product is CASSPDNYGYTF.

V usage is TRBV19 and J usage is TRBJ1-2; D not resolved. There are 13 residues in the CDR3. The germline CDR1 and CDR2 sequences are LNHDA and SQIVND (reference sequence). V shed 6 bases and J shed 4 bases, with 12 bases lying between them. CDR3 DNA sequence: TGTGCCAGTAGCCGAACCGGTACCTATGGCTACACCTTC. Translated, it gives CASSRTGTYGYTF.

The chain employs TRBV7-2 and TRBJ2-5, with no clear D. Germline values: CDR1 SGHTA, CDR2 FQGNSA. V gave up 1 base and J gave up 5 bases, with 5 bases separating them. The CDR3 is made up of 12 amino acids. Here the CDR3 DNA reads TGTGCCAGCAGCTTAGTGGGCGAGACCCAGTACTTC. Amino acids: CASSLVGETQYF.

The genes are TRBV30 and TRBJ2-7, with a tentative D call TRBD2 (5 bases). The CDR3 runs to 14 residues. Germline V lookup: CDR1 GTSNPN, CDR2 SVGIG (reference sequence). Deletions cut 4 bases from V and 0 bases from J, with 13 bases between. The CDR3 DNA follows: TGTGCCTGGAAAAGGACTCAGAGCTCCTACGAGCAGTACTTC. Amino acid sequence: CAWKRTQSSYEQYF.

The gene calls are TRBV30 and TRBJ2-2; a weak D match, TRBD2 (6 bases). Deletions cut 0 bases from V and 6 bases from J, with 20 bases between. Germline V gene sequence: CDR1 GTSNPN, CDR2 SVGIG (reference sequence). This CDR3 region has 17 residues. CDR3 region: CAWSVGWRDQTAGELFF. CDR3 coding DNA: TGTGCCTGGAGTGTGGGGTGGAGGGACCAGACGGCCGGGGAGCTGTTTTTT. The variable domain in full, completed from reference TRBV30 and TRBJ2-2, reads SQTIHQWPATLVQPVGSPLSLECTVEGTSNPNLYWYRQAAGRGLQLLFYSVGIGQISSEVPQNLSASRPQDRQFILSSKKLLLSDSGFYLCAWSVGWRDQTAGELFFGEGSRLTVL.

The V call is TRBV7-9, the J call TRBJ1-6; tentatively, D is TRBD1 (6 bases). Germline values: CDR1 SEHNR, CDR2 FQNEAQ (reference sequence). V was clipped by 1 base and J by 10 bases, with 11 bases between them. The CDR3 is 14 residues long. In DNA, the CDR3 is TGTGCCAGCAGCTTAGAACAGGGCTCATCACCCCTCCACTTT. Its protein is CASSLEQGSSPLHF.

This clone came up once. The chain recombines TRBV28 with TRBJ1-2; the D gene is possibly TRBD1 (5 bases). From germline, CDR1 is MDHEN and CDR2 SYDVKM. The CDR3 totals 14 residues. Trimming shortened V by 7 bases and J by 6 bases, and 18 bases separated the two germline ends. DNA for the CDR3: TGTGCCAGCAATAGGGGTCTCATCCAACATGGCTACACCTTC. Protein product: CASNRGLIQHGYTF.

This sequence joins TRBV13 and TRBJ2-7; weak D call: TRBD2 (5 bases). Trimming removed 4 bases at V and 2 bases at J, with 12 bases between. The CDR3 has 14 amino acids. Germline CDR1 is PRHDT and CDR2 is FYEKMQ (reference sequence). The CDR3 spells CASSSEGATYEQYF. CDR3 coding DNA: TGTGCCAGCAGCTCAGAGGGAGCCACCTACGAGCAGTACTTC.

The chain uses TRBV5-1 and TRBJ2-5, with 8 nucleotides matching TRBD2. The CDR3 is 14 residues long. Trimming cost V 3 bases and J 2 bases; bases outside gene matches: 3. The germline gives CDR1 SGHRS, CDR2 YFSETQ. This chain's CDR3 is CASSSGTRQETQYF. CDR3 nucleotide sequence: TGCGCCAGCAGCTCCGGGACTAGGCAAGAGACCCAGTACTTC.

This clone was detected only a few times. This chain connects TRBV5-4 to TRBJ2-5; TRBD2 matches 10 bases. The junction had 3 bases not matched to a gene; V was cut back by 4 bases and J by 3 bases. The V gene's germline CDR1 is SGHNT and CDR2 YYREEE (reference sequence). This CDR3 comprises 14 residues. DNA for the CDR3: TGTGCCAGCAGCCTTAGCGGGGGGAAAGAGACCCAGTACTTC. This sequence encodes CASSLSGGKETQYF. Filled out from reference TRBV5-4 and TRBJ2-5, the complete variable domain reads ETGVTQSPTHLIKTRGQQVTLRCSSQSGHNTVSWYQQALGQGPQFIFQYYREEENGRGNFPPRFSGLQFPNYSSELNVNALELDDSALYLCASSLSGGKETQYFGPGTRLLVL.

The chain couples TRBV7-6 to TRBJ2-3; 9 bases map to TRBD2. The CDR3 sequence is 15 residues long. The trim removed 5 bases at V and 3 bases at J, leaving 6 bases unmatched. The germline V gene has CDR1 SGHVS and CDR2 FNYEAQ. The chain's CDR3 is CASSVSGGSTDTQYF. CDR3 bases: TGTGCCAGCAGCGTTAGCGGGGGCAGTACAGATACGCAGTATTTT.

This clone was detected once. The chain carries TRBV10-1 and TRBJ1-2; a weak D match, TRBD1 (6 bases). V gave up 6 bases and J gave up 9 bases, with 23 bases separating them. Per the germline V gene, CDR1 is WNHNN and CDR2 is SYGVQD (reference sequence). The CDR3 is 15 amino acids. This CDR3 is CASRAAGAGVMCYTF. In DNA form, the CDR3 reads TGCGCCAGCAGGGCAGCGGGGGCCGGTGTGATGTGCTACACCTTC.

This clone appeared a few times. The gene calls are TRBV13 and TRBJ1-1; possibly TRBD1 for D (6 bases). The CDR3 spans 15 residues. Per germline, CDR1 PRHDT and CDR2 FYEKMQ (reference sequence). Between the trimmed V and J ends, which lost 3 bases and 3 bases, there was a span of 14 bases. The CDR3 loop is CASSLEQGADTEAFF. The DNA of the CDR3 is TGTGCCAGCAGCTTGGAACAGGGAGCGGACACTGAAGCTTTCTTT.